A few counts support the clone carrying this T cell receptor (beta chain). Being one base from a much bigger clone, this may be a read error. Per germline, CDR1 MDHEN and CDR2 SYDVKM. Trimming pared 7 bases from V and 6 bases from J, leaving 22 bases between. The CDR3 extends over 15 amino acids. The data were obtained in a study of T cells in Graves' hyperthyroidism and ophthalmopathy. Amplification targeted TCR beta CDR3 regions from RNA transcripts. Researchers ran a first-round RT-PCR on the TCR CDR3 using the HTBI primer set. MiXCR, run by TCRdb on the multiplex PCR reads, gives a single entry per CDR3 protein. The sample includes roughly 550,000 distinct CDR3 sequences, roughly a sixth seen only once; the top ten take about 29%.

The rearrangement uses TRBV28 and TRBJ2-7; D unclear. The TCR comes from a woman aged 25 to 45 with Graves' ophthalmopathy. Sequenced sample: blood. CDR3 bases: TGTGCCAGCACTTTTGAGGCTCTTAATACTCGCGAGCAGTACTTC. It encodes CASTFEALNTREQYF. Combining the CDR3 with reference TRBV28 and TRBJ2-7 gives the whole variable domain DVKVTQSSRYLVKRTGEKVFLECVQDMDHENMFWYRQDPGLGLRLIYFSYDVKMKEKGDIPEGYSVSREKKERFSLILESASTNQTSMYLCASTFEALNTREQYFGPGTRLTVT.